The present T cell receptor beta chain was sequenced within a study of blood T cell repertoires in COVID-19. This table comes from immunoSEQ multiplex PCR, and its TCRdb copy is limited to in-frame clones, with some not included. The sample yields 95,000 to 150,000 clones, 65% to 85% seen once. Trimming removed 0 bases from V and 0 bases from J, with 9 bases in between. Germline values: CDR1 SGHRS, CDR2 YFSETQ. The CDR3 has 15 residues. V is TRBV5-1 and J is TRBJ1-1, with D tentatively TRBD1 (5 bases). Sample: PBMCs or T cells enriched from blood (not recorded which). The TCR sequence derives from a woman younger than 45 who had recovered from COVID-19. DNA of the CDR3: TGCGCCAGCAGCTTGGCGGGGGGACTGAACACTGAAGCTTTCTTT. The encoded protein is CASSLAGGLNTEAFF.